This T cell receptor beta chain was obtained from a study of T cell changes during pregnancy in multiple sclerosis. Germline V gene lookup returns CDR1 SGHTA and CDR2 FQGNSA. The V end was cut by 1 base, the J end by 4 bases, with 10 bases between. This CDR3 region has 15 residues. Repertoires were generated with immunoSEQ multiplex PCR, while TCRdb's copy carries only in-frame clones and drops some. The sample shows 69,000 or so clones, just over 90% of them seen only once. The V and J genes are TRBV7-2 and TRBJ2-2, with D tentatively TRBD1 (7 bases). This sequence originates from a female donor with multiple sclerosis, enrolled in a pregnancy study. The starting material was peripheral blood, obtained in the third trimester of pregnancy. The CDR3 here is CASSLVQGGTGELFF. CDR3 sequence (DNA): TGTGCCAGCAGCTTAGTGCAGGGGGGCACCGGGGAGCTGTTTTTT.